This T cell receptor (beta chain) stems from a study of PD-1 blockade in classical Hodgkin lymphoma. At the level of the study: Patients were dosed intravenously with nivolumab at 3 mg/kg every 2 weeks.

The ends lost 2 bases at V and 4 bases at J; junction bases unmatched: 5. The germline V gene has CDR1 MNHNS and CDR2 SASEGT. The CDR3 runs 16 residues. Study-wide points: Any patient who commenced nivolumab under 1 year after ASCT was excluded. Baseline diversity was lower in partial responders and progressors than complete responders.

With regard to this clone: Its target is unknown.

All trial patients relapsed after autologous stem cell transplantation. Repertoires were generated with immunoSEQ multiplex PCR, while TCRdb's copy carries only in-frame clones and drops some. The sample lists approximately 61,000 clones; 80% to 90% were seen once. The sequence was obtained from a human donor with classical Hodgkin lymphoma. This material consisted of peripheral blood mononuclear cells (PBMCs), taken at baseline. The chain carries TRBV6-1 and TRBJ1-5; TRBD1 matches 10 bases. CDR3 residues: CASSERTGGWNQPQHF. The CDR3 DNA reads TGTGCCAGCAGTGAAAGGACAGGGGGGTGGAATCAGCCCCAGCATTTT.